The 31 T cell receptor beta chains reported below all come from one sample, sequenced in a study of OX40 agonist ivuxolimab in advanced cancers. Data came from immunoSEQ multiplex PCR; TCRdb stores just in-frame clones and leaves some out. In the table there are about 44,000 clones, roughly nine tenths of which are singletons. Material: CD4+ or CD8+ T cells sorted from blood, obtained in a trial of the OX40 agonist ivuxolimab. The source is an adult with an advanced solid tumor such as melanoma, head and neck, liver or kidney cancer.

The chain couples TRBV27 to TRBJ1-6; 9 positions match TRBD1. CDR3 length equals 15 residues. The germline CDR1 and CDR2 sequences are MNHEY and SMNVEV (reference sequence). With V trimmed by 3 bases and J by 10 bases, 7 bases remained unmatched. This chain's CDR3 is CASSLGQGYRSPLHF. CDR3 coding DNA: TGTGCCAGCAGTTTGGGACAGGGATATAGGTCACCCCTCCACTTT.

The chain carries TRBV4-1 and TRBJ2-7; D gene unclear. With 0 bases removed from V and 4 bases from J, the gap between germline ends came to 13 bases. Germline-derived CDR1 and CDR2 are MGHRA and YSYEKL. The CDR3 consists of 15 residues. CDR3 region: CASSQDLAEPYEQYF. Written as DNA, the CDR3 is TGCGCCAGCAGCCAAGATCTGGCAGAACCTTACGAGCAGTACTTC.

This rearrangement joins TRBV4-3 to TRBJ2-7; TRBD2 matches at 7 bases. The germline V gene encodes CDR1 LGHNA and CDR2 YSLEER. This CDR3 is 15 amino acids long. With V trimmed by 1 base and J by 1 base, 4 bases remained unmatched. The CDR3 nucleotides read TGCGCCAGCAGCCAAGCACTAGCGCTTTCCTACGAGCAGTACTTC. It yields the protein CASSQALALSYEQYF.

This clone was counted only a few times. The chain joins TRBV6-5 to TRBJ1-2; D is ambiguous. V was clipped by 0 bases and J by 3 bases, with 14 bases between them. The germline CDR1 and CDR2 sequences are MNHEY and SVGAGI. The CDR3 totals 16 residues. The CDR3: CASSYSPSWSDYGYTF. The CDR3 DNA reads as TGTGCCAGCAGTTACTCCCCCAGCTGGTCCGACTATGGCTACACCTTC.

The chain employs TRBV7-8 and TRBJ2-7; D gene ambiguous. The CDR3 length is 16 residues. Per germline, CDR1 SGHVS and CDR2 FQNEAQ. The ends were cut back, 1 base at V and 4 bases at J, with 17 bases in the middle. The CDR3: CASSLVLGSRTYEQYF. The CDR3 DNA reads as TGTGCCAGCAGCTTAGTCTTGGGTTCCCGTACTTACGAGCAGTACTTC.

In its sample, this clone ranks as medium-sized (0.01 to 0.1%). The gene calls are TRBV29-1 and TRBJ2-7; D uncertain. Germline V gene data show CDR1 as SQVTM and CDR2 as ANQGSEA. V was trimmed by 2 bases and J by 6 bases, leaving 8 bases between them. CDR3 length: 11 residues. CDR3 in amino acids: CSVESYTEQYF. The CDR3 DNA follows: TGCAGCGTTGAATCGTATACCGAGCAGTACTTC.

The chain combines TRBV6-5 with TRBJ1-2, with D tentatively TRBD1 (5 bases). The CDR3 has 14 residues. Between the trimmed V and J ends, which lost 6 bases and 0 bases, there was a span of 11 bases. The V gene's germline CDR1 is MNHEY and CDR2 SVGAGI. The CDR3 DNA is TGTGCCAGCAGCAGCCCGGGACCTAACTATGGCTACACCTTC. Residues: CASSSPGPNYGYTF.

In its sample, this clone was seen once. V gene TRBV7-9 combines with J gene TRBJ2-5; D ambiguous. The CDR3 covers 14 residues. Trimming pared 2 bases from V and 3 bases from J, leaving 10 bases between. CDR1 SEHNR and CDR2 FQNEAQ come from the germline V gene (reference sequence). The CDR3 region has the DNA TGTGCCAGCAGCTTATCGGGTTGGGAAGAGACCCAGTACTTC. Residues: CASSLSGWEETQYF. Drawing the rest from reference TRBV7-9 and TRBJ2-5, the complete variable domain is DTGVSQNPRHKITKRGQNVTFRCDPISEHNRLYWYRQTLGQGPEFLTYFQNEAQLEKSRLLSDRFSAERPKGSFSTLEIQRTEQGDSAMYLCASSLSGWEETQYFGPGTRLLVL.

The rearrangement uses TRBV11-2 and TRBJ2-2; D unclear. The V gene's germline CDR1 is SGHAT and CDR2 FQNNGV. The CDR3 is 13 amino acids. Between the trimmed V and J ends, which lost 1 base and 4 bases, there was a span of 4 bases. The CDR3 region has the DNA TGTGCCAGCAGCTTAGCGGTCACCGGGGAGCTGTTTTTT. Translation gives CASSLAVTGELFF. The full variable domain, its missing parts supplied by reference TRBV11-2 and TRBJ2-2, is EAGVAQSPRYKIIEKRQSVAFWCNPISGHATLYWYQQILGQGPKLLIQFQNNGVVDDSQLPKDRFSAERLKGVDSTLKIQPAKLEDSAVYLCASSLAVTGELFFGEGSRLTVL.

The chain recombines TRBV13 with TRBJ2-7, with a weak D call TRBD2 (5 bases). Germline V CDR1 and CDR2: PRHDT, FYEKMQ (reference sequence). Trimming shortened V by 5 bases and J by 1 base, and 9 bases separated the two germline ends. The CDR3 is 13 amino acids. CDR3 sequence reads: CASSPTTSYEQYF. CDR3 DNA sequence: TGTGCCAGCAGCCCGACTACTTCCTACGAGCAGTACTTC.

This clone was seen a few times. This chain connects TRBV6-5 to TRBJ2-5; 7 positions agree with TRBD1. The CDR3 spans 14 residues. Trimming removed 5 bases from V and 2 bases from J; junction bases left unmatched: 5. Germline V gene lookup returns CDR1 MNHEY and CDR2 SVGAGI. DNA for the CDR3: TGTGCCAGCAGTGAAGACAGGGATCAAGAGACCCAGTACTTC. Translating it yields CASSEDRDQETQYF.

This clone was counted between two and nine times. This rearrangement joins TRBV7-9 to TRBJ1-5, with 7 bases matching TRBD1. The germline CDR1 and CDR2 sequences are SEHNR and FQNEAQ (reference sequence). Losses at the gene ends were 4 bases for V and 6 bases for J; bases not matched to a gene: 6. The CDR3 sequence is 14 residues long. The CDR3: CASSSTGWGQPQHF. CDR3 nucleotides: TGTGCCAGCAGCTCGACAGGGTGGGGTCAGCCCCAGCATTTT.

The J gene is TRBJ2-7, the V gene TRBV7-6; tentative D call: TRBD1 (5 bases). Trimming stripped 4 bases from V and 0 bases from J, with 13 bases between. From germline, CDR1 is SGHVS and CDR2 FNYEAQ. The CDR3 length is 15 residues. This CDR3 reads CASSSGPTTSYEQYF. CDR3 DNA sequence: TGTGCCAGCAGCTCAGGGCCTACCACCTCCTACGAGCAGTACTTC.

This clone was seen once. The chain recombines TRBV5-1 with TRBJ2-1; the match to TRBD1 covers 9 bases. The CDR3 spans 16 residues. Looked up from germline, CDR1 is SGHRS and CDR2 is YFSETQ. The junction had 5 bases not matched to a gene; V was cut back by 0 bases and J by 4 bases. The CDR3 sequence: CASSLGSGQGYNEQFF. CDR3 DNA: TGCGCCAGCAGCTTGGGATCGGGACAGGGTTACAATGAGCAGTTCTTC.

V usage is TRBV5-4 and J usage is TRBJ2-1, with TRBD2 matching over 8 bases. Trimming at V came to 4 bases and at J to 1 base, leaving 4 bases not matched to a gene. Germline V gene sequence: CDR1 SGHNT, CDR2 YYREEE (reference sequence). This CDR3 is built from 15 residues. CDR3 sequence reads: CASSPPGGSYNEQFF. The CDR3 region has the DNA TGTGCCAGCAGCCCGCCGGGAGGGTCCTACAATGAGCAGTTCTTC.

The rearrangement uses TRBV7-2 and TRBJ2-7; 11 nucleotides line up with TRBD2. The CDR3 consists of 18 residues. After removal of 5 bases from V and 4 bases from J, the junction contained 16 bases not matched to a gene. Germline V gene data show CDR1 as SGHTA and CDR2 as FQGNSA. CDR3 DNA: TGTGCCAGCAGCCCCGCCGGGACTAGCGGTCCTCTCCTTTACGAGCAGTACTTC. Its translation: CASSPAGTSGPLLYEQYF.

The rearrangement links TRBV4-1 to TRBJ2-1, with 8 bases lining up with TRBD2. This CDR3 has 15 residues. Germline V lookup: CDR1 MGHRA, CDR2 YSYEKL. The junction had 9 bases not matched to a gene; V was cut back by 3 bases and J by 8 bases. The CDR3 loop is CASSQKNSGSYEQFF. The CDR3 bases are TGCGCCAGCAGCCAGAAGAACAGCGGGAGCTATGAGCAGTTCTTC.

The chain combines TRBV10-3 with TRBJ1-6, with TRBD1 matching over 8 bases. Germline lookup yields CDR1 ENHRY and CDR2 SYGVKD. The CDR3 is made up of 14 amino acids. J gave up 10 bases and V 6 bases, and 8 bases lay outside the gene matches. The CDR3 spells CAIRDGQGQSPLHF. DNA of the CDR3: TGTGCCATCAGGGACGGACAGGGTCAATCACCCCTCCACTTT.

The chain recombines TRBV7-9 with TRBJ1-2; no reliable D call. Germline CDR1 is SEHNR and CDR2 is FQNEAQ (reference sequence). The CDR3 contains 14 residues. Trimming took 3 bases from V and 0 from J, leaving 8 bases between them. Written as DNA, the CDR3 is TGTGCCAGCAGCTTCCGACCGGCTAACTATGGCTACACCTTC. Its protein product is CASSFRPANYGYTF. Using reference TRBV7-9 and TRBJ1-2 for the parts outside the CDR3, the full variable domain is DTGVSQNPRHKITKRGQNVTFRCDPISEHNRLYWYRQTLGQGPEFLTYFQNEAQLEKSRLLSDRFSAERPKGSFSTLEIQRTEQGDSAMYLCASSFRPANYGYTFGSGTRLTVV.

DNA for the CDR3: TGTGCCAGCAGTGAGTTGGGGACTAATGAAAAACTGTTTTTT. Translating it yields CASSELGTNEKLFF. This chain uses TRBV25-1 with TRBJ1-4, with D unclear. Trimming took 3 bases from V and 2 from J, leaving 7 bases between them. The CDR3 sequence is 14 residues long. The V gene's germline CDR1 is MGHDK and CDR2 SYGVNS.

This chain uses TRBV19 with TRBJ1-2; D is undetermined. V was pared by 6 bases and J by 8 bases, with 13 bases between. The germline gives CDR1 LNHDA, CDR2 SQIVND (reference sequence). The CDR3 is made up of 12 amino acids. The CDR3 DNA sequence: TGTGCCAGTAGCACCGGGGTGGGAGGCTACACCTTC. Translated: CASSTGVGGYTF.

The genes are TRBV27 and TRBJ1-1; D gene unclear. CDR1 is MNHEY, CDR2 SMNVEV, per germline (reference sequence). This CDR3 is built from 13 residues. V lost 3 bases and J lost 2, with 7 bases in between. DNA of the CDR3: TGTGCCAGCAGTTTTGGGTCTAACACTGAAGCTTTCTTT. It codes for CASSFGSNTEAFF.

The J gene is TRBJ2-1, the V gene TRBV7-3, with 7 bases aligning to TRBD1. The CDR3 contains 14 residues. With 2 bases clipped from V and 3 bases from J, the junction kept 1 base outside the gene matches. Germline loops: CDR1 SGHTA, CDR2 FQGTGA. The CDR3 spells CASSLSGGYNEQFF. The CDR3, as DNA: TGTGCCAGCAGCTTATCAGGGGGCTACAATGAGCAGTTCTTC.

V is TRBV19 and J is TRBJ2-2; the D gene is possibly TRBD2 (6 bases). V was shortened by 1 base and J by 5 bases, with 8 bases between the two germline ends. CDR3 size: 14 residues. Per the germline V gene, CDR1 is LNHDA and CDR2 is SQIVND (reference sequence). The CDR3 DNA is TGTGCCAGTAGTATAGGACTAGGTACCGGGGAGCTGTTTTTT. This encodes CASSIGLGTGELFF.

The rearrangement joins TRBV11-2 to TRBJ1-4; D might be TRBD1 (5 bases). Germline-derived CDR1 and CDR2 are SGHAT and FQNNGV. Trimming took 1 base from V and 5 from J, leaving 14 bases between them. The CDR3 length is 16 residues. The CDR3: CASSLGRAGQNEKLFF. In nucleotides, the CDR3 is TGTGCCAGCAGCTTAGGCCGGGCAGGACAAAATGAAAAACTGTTTTTT.

The rearrangement links TRBV5-8 to TRBJ2-1; tentative D call: TRBD1 (6 bases). Trimming shortened V by 2 bases and J by 2 bases, and 14 bases separated the two germline ends. CDR3 length equals 16 residues. Germline V CDR1 and CDR2: SGHTS, YDEGEE. CDR3 in DNA: TGTGCCAGCAGCTTATCCAGGACAGTTGCCTACAATGAGCAGTTCTTC. Its protein product is CASSLSRTVAYNEQFF.

This clone was seen only a few times. The chain combines TRBV7-3 with TRBJ1-4, with D perhaps TRBD1 (5 bases). The ends were cut back, 10 bases at V and 3 bases at J, with 18 bases in the middle. There are 15 residues in the CDR3. Germline-derived CDR1 and CDR2 are SGHTA and FQGTGA. The CDR3 bases are TGTGCCATCGAAATTCTCCCAGGGCCTAATGAAAAACTGTTTTTT. It encodes CAIEILPGPNEKLFF.

This chain joins TRBV7-9 and TRBJ2-5; 9 bases line up with TRBD1. This CDR3 is 16 amino acids long. Germline V CDR1 and CDR2: SEHNR, FQNEAQ (reference sequence). Trimming at V came to 3 bases and at J to 4 bases, leaving 9 bases not matched to a gene. The CDR3 DNA reads TGTGCCAGCAGCTTGGTCGGACAGGGGTTAGGAGAGACCCAGTACTTC. Protein product: CASSLVGQGLGETQYF. Combining the CDR3 with reference TRBV7-9 and TRBJ2-5 gives the whole variable domain DTGVSQNPRHKITKRGQNVTFRCDPISEHNRLYWYRQTLGQGPEFLTYFQNEAQLEKSRLLSDRFSAERPKGSFSTLEIQRTEQGDSAMYLCASSLVGQGLGETQYFGPGTRLLVL.

Comment on this clone: An end of the junction differs from the germline gene, which may be a read error. This chain joins TRBV7-7 and TRBJ1-4; D is uncertain. The CDR3 contains 13 residues. Germline V gene sequence: CDR1 SSHAT, CDR2 FNYEAQ (reference sequence). The CDR3 is CASSLGPNEKLFF. The CDR3 bases are TGTGCTAGCAGCTTAGGGCCTAATGAAAAACTGTTTTTT.

Comments on this clone: Other DNA sequences from this sample encode an identical CDR3 as well. The J gene is TRBJ1-1, the V gene TRBV19; D ambiguous. V lost 3 bases and J lost 1, with 3 bases in between. The germline gives CDR1 LNHDA, CDR2 SQIVND (reference sequence). The length of the CDR3 is 12 residues. CDR3 protein: CASSMGNTEAFF. The CDR3 DNA follows: TGTGCCAGTAGTATGGGGAACACTGAAGCTTTCTTT.

The CDR3 DNA reads as TGTGCCAGCAGCTTAGTAGGGGGGGCGAGAAACATTCAGTACTTC. Protein product: CASSLVGGARNIQYF. The chain links TRBV11-2 to TRBJ2-4; a weak D match, TRBD2 (7 bases). The germline CDR1 and CDR2 sequences are SGHAT and FQNNGV. The CDR3 covers 15 residues. V was trimmed by 1 base and J by 6 bases, leaving 13 bases between them.